The 3 T cell receptor beta chains below come from one sample, sequenced in a study of PD-1 blockade in mismatch repair-deficient tumors. The protocol was immunoSEQ multiplex PCR, while the TCRdb copy is restricted to in-frame clones and leaves out a portion. The sample shows over 100,000 clones, about 80% of them seen only once. The source material was peripheral blood, sampled roughly 60 weeks after starting pembrolizumab. These receptors originate from an adult with mismatch repair-deficient cancer.

The chain employs TRBV5-8 and TRBJ2-3; D is uncertain. Between the trimmed V and J ends, which lost 1 base and 3 bases, there was a span of 6 bases. The CDR3 length is 13 residues. Germline CDR1 is SGHTS and CDR2 is YDEGEE. In DNA, the CDR3 is TGTGCCAGCAGCTTGAAGGGTACAGATACGCAGTATTTT. Translated: CASSLKGTDTQYF.

The J gene is TRBJ2-5, the V gene TRBV5-4; D unclear. The germline V and J ends were trimmed by 0 bases and 5 bases, with 11 bases remaining between them. CDR3 length: 14 amino acids. Per germline, CDR1 SGHNT and CDR2 YYREEE (reference sequence). The chain's CDR3 is CASSLVESSETQYF. The CDR3 nucleotides are TGTGCCAGCAGCTTGGTAGAAAGTTCTGAGACCCAGTACTTC.

This clone occurred a few times. This sequence joins TRBV4-1 and TRBJ1-3; TRBD1 matches 8 bases. The V and J ends lost 4 bases and 2 bases, in that order; junction bases with no gene match: 7. The V gene's germline CDR1 is MGHRA and CDR2 YSYEKL. This CDR3 spans 16 amino acids. The DNA for the CDR3 is TGCGCCAGCAGCCGTACGACAGGGGATACTGGAAACACCATATATTTT. Translated, it gives CASSRTTGDTGNTIYF.